Included here is one TCR beta chain sequence, with context. Its antigen is as yet unknown. CDR3 length: 15 residues. J gave up 3 bases and V 5 bases, and 8 bases lay outside the gene matches. Looked up from germline, CDR1 is LGHNA and CDR2 is YSLEER. The data belong to a study of blood T cells in healthy people across ages. Findings and caveats of the study: A strong correlation between TCR beta diversity and naive T cell percentage was seen.

Together with a sample-barcoded 5' primer, a J-beta primer mix was included in a second PCR lasting about 6 to 11 cycles. Unique molecular identifiers of 12 random nucleotides labeled each cDNA. TCRdb re-analysed the 5' RACE reads in MiXCR, keeping a single row per CDR3 protein. The data hold about a million distinct CDR3 sequences, with more than 30% observed a single time. This receptor was obtained from a man in his late teens or twenties in good health. The V gene is TRBV4-3, the J gene TRBJ2-3; 7 positions agree with TRBD2. The sample consisted of blood. CDR3 loop: CASSARWGGTDTQYF. The CDR3 bases are TGCGCCAGCAGCGCCCGATGGGGGGGAACAGATACGCAGTATTTT.